The present entry profiles one T cell receptor beta chain with its context. Its specificity is not known. The data were produced by immunoSEQ multiplex PCR, yet TCRdb's version contains in-frame clones alone and is incomplete. The sample yields about 680,000 clones, about 91% seen once. The source of the sample is a study of shared clonotypes between healthy human individuals. Study results and limitations: When naive CD4 clonotypes were compared across a few donors, around 4.6% were shared. Larger estimated richness was generally recorded for naive subsets relative to memory subsets.

The germline V gene has CDR1 MNHEY and CDR2 SMNVEV (reference sequence). CDR3 length equals 17 residues. The V and J ends lost 4 bases and 6 bases, in that order; junction bases with no gene match: 8. Naive CD8 isolation took CD45RO-negative cells positively selected for CCR7 and excluded terminally differentiated effector memory CD45RA+ cells. Sequencing input: naive CD8+ T cells sorted from blood. The sequence was obtained from a man aged 25 to 45 in good health. V gene TRBV27 combines with J gene TRBJ2-3, with 15 bases fitting TRBD2. The CDR3 DNA is TGTGCCAGCAGTTCCCGGACTAGCGGGAGGGTAGCTGATACGCAGTATTTT. Protein: CASSSRTSGRVADTQYF.